This paragraph covers one T cell receptor beta chain sequence. What it recognizes is unknown. This entry is derived from a study of shared clonotypes between healthy human individuals. Whole-study findings and limits: Enrolling few donors narrowed the genetic and exposure-history diversity that was represented. Between a few donors, naive CD4 clonotypes were shared at a level of roughly 5.5%.

CDR1 and CDR2 from the germline V gene are MGHDK and SYGVNS. The CDR3 is made up of 13 amino acids. Under the authors' procedure: ImmunoSEQ supplied junction-only sequences lacking quality scores, so filtering was different. TCRdb keeps only in-frame clones here, not all; method: immunoSEQ multiplex PCR. Clone size and the V and J calls come from that table; the DNA yielded D and trimming. In the table there are about 520,000 clones, 90% to 97% of which are singletons. The sequenced material came from naive CD4+ T cells sorted from blood. The subset: CD45RA+ positively selected. The sequence derives from a woman aged 25 to 39 in good health. The chain uses TRBV25-1 and TRBJ2-5; D is uncertain. The end of the DNA is better explained by TRBJ2-7, so the J call may be wrong. CDR3 sequence (DNA): TGTGCCAGCAGTAACGGTATCGGTTACGAGCAGTACTTC. It specifies CASSNGIGYEQYF.